The present entry profiles one TCR beta chain with its context. The protocol was immunoSEQ multiplex PCR, while the TCRdb copy is restricted to in-frame clones and leaves out a portion. The sample has some 38,000 clones; around 91% are singletons. The length of the CDR3 is 15 residues. With 6 bases clipped from V and 7 bases from J, the junction kept 6 bases outside the gene matches. From germline, CDR1 is MDHEN and CDR2 SYDVKM. These data belong to a study of T cell changes during pregnancy in multiple sclerosis. The TCR originated in a female donor with multiple sclerosis, enrolled in a pregnancy study. The rearrangement uses TRBV28 and TRBJ2-1, with 13 nucleotides matching TRBD2. The sequencing here drew on CD4+ T cells from peripheral blood mononuclear cells, taken in the second trimester of pregnancy. The CDR3 spells CASSRGTSGKNEQFF. The CDR3 coding sequence is TGTGCCAGCAGCCGCGGGACTAGCGGGAAAAATGAGCAGTTCTTC.